This TCR beta chain comes out of a study of siplizumab effects on memory and regulatory T cells. Study findings and constraints: The naive T cell population seemed more diverse than memory cells and seemed a major contributor to the alloresponse. Confirmatory evidence of suppressive function in proliferating siplizumab-culture Tregs was not obtained.

The assay covered some 10^5 TCR templates per sample. Using immunoSEQ multiplex PCR, the repertoire was profiled, and TCRdb retains in-frame clones only, with some absent. The sample has more than 85,000 clones, roughly 92% seen once. For this clone: No antigen is known for it. The sample has other DNA sequences that encode this CDR3 too.

The CDR3 totals 15 residues. Germline CDR1 reads ENHRY; CDR2 reads SYGVKD. With 0 bases removed from V and 1 base from J, the gap between germline ends came to 9 bases. The sequence was obtained from a human donor in good health. Sequencing was carried out using CD4+ T cells sorted from blood. The chain is built from TRBV10-3 and TRBJ1-1; D unclear. The CDR3: CAISESMAGNTEAFF. In nucleotides, the CDR3 is TGTGCCATCAGTGAGTCGATGGCGGGGAACACTGAAGCTTTCTTT.